What follows describes a single T cell receptor (beta chain). Germline CDR1 and CDR2: KGHSH and LQKENI. Trimming stripped 3 bases from V and 0 bases from J, with 14 bases between. The CDR3 runs to 16 residues. Profiled with immunoSEQ multiplex PCR; TCRdb holds only in-frame clones, not every one. The sample yields about 130,000 clones, roughly three quarters seen once. This sample is part of a study of blood T cell repertoires in COVID-19. The chain uses TRBV18 and TRBJ1-1, with D uncertain. Sequencing used peripheral blood. The sequence derives from a man aged 40-49 years with active or convalescent COVID-19. The chain's CDR3 is CASSPARRGVNTEAFF. The CDR3 DNA is TGTGCCAGCTCACCTGCTAGACGAGGCGTGAACACTGAAGCTTTCTTT.